These 22 T cell receptor beta chains originate from one sample sequenced in a study of cytomegalovirus exposure and HLA in healthy donors. PCR used 60 Vbeta primers and 13 Jbeta primers. Here immunoSEQ multiplex PCR was the method, and the copy in TCRdb shows in-frame clones only, minus some. The sample comprises more than 110,000 clones, roughly 80% of which are singletons, and approximately 10% rests with the top ten. Sequencing input: PBMCs. The receptor source for this set is a woman between 45 and 65 years old in good health and CMV-seropositive.

This chain links TRBV29-1 with TRBJ1-2; D is unclear. The ends were cut back, 6 bases at V and 5 bases at J, with 7 bases in the middle. CDR3 length: 10 amino acids. The germline V gene encodes CDR1 SQVTM and CDR2 ANQGSEA. CDR3 sequence: CSVKFYGYTF. The CDR3 coding sequence is TGCAGCGTCAAATTTTATGGCTACACCTTC.

The chain employs TRBV5-5 and TRBJ1-2; 8 nucleotides line up with TRBD1. The trim removed 4 bases at V and 4 bases at J, leaving 6 bases unmatched. CDR1 and CDR2 from the germline V gene are SGHKS and YYEKEE (reference sequence). The CDR3 totals 14 residues. CDR3 sequence reads: CASSIGQGLYGYTF. CDR3 bases: TGTGCCAGCAGCATAGGACAGGGCCTCTATGGCTACACCTTC.

The V and J genes are TRBV10-3 and TRBJ2-3; D gene ambiguous. CDR3 length equals 17 residues. V dropped 3 bases and J dropped 2 bases, with 18 bases sitting between them. Germline V gene data show CDR1 as ENHRY and CDR2 as SYGVKD. This CDR3 is CAISDPFLAEITDTQYF. The CDR3 DNA sequence: TGTGCCATCAGTGACCCCTTTTTAGCAGAAATCACAGATACGCAGTATTTT.

The chain uses TRBV7-3 and TRBJ2-5; tentatively, D is TRBD2 (5 bases). This CDR3 region has 15 residues. V lost 0 bases, J lost 2 bases, and 10 bases lay in between. Germline V CDR1 and CDR2: SGHTA, FQGTGA. The CDR3: CASSLTPGKQETQYF. The CDR3 DNA sequence: TGTGCCAGCAGCTTAACGCCGGGAAAACAAGAGACCCAGTACTTC.

This sequence joins TRBV5-1 and TRBJ2-1; 8 nucleotides match TRBD1. The CDR3 sequence is 12 residues long. Germline assignment: CDR1 SGHRS and CDR2 YFSETQ. V gave up 5 bases and J gave up 8 bases; unmatched junction bases: 3. Here the CDR3 DNA reads TGCGCCAGCAGGGAGACAGGGGATGAGCAGTTCTTC. Its translation is CASRETGDEQFF.

This chain connects TRBV10-3 to TRBJ1-2; a weak D match, TRBD1 (6 bases). V was pared by 4 bases and J by 1 base, with 10 bases between. Germline V gene sequence: CDR1 ENHRY, CDR2 SYGVKD. CDR3 size: 14 residues. As DNA, the CDR3 is TGTGCCATCAGTGGACAGGACCTTAACTATGGCTACACCTTC. It is translated as CAISGQDLNYGYTF.

V is TRBV6-4 and J is TRBJ1-4, with TRBD1 matching 8 bases. The ends lost 8 bases at V and 6 bases at J; junction bases unmatched: 5. This CDR3 is 13 amino acids long. In germline, CDR1 is MRHNA, CDR2 SNTAGT. CDR3 DNA sequence: TGTGCCAGCCGCCCGGACAGGGATGAAAAACTGTTTTTT. Translating it yields CASRPDRDEKLFF.

This chain joins TRBV5-1 and TRBJ2-5; a weak D match, TRBD2 (6 bases). The DNA end lines up better with TRBJ2-7; the J call may be wrong. CDR3 length: 17 residues. CDR1 and CDR2 (germline): SGHRS, YFSETQ. The DNA for the CDR3 is TGCGCCAGCAGCTTGGGGGGATCCGGGACTCCCTCTTACGAGCAGTACTTC. Encoded protein: CASSLGGSGTPSYEQYF.

The CDR3, as DNA: TGTGCCAGCAGCTTGGTTGGGACAGGGTATCAATACGAGCAGTACTTC. Its translation: CASSLVGTGYQYEQYF. V gene TRBV5-6 combines with J gene TRBJ2-7; 9 bases fit TRBD1. Germline-derived CDR1 and CDR2 are SGHDT and YYEEEE. The CDR3 runs 16 residues. V trimming: 0 bases; J trimming: 4 bases; junction bases outside the gene matches: 8.

The genes are TRBV6-5 and TRBJ1-2; TRBD1 might be the D (6 bases). The germline V and J ends were trimmed by 3 bases and 5 bases, with 13 bases remaining between them. Germline-derived CDR1 and CDR2 are MNHEY and SVGAGI. The CDR3 is made up of 14 amino acids. This chain's CDR3 is CASSYTDSPYGYTF. The DNA of the CDR3 is TGTGCCAGCAGTTATACGGACAGCCCATATGGCTACACCTTC.

Only a few counts were recorded for this clone. The rearrangement joins TRBV11-3 to TRBJ2-1, with 11 bases fitting TRBD2. V lost 8 bases and J lost 4; bases outside the gene matches: 16. The CDR3 consists of 18 residues. Germline V gives CDR1 SGHNT, CDR2 YENEEA. CDR3 DNA sequence: TGTGCCAGCGCTCTCACATACCAACTAGCGGGGGAGTACAATGAGCAGTTCTTC. Encoded protein: CASALTYQLAGEYNEQFF.

CDR3 protein: CASSLGAGEGNTEAFF. CDR3 coding DNA: TGTGCCAGCAGCTTAGGGGCAGGGGAAGGAAACACTGAAGCTTTCTTT. V is TRBV7-9 and J is TRBJ1-1; D is possibly TRBD1 (6 bases). Trimming cost V 1 base and J 2 bases, with 14 bases left between them. The CDR3 consists of 16 residues. The germline gives CDR1 SEHNR, CDR2 FQNEAQ (reference sequence).

This sequence joins TRBV5-1 and TRBJ1-1; 7 bases match TRBD1. CDR1 SGHRS and CDR2 YFSETQ come from the germline V gene. The CDR3 is made up of 16 amino acids. V lost 2 bases and J lost 2; bases outside the gene matches: 9. CDR3 amino acids: CASSFEGARRNTEAFF. The CDR3 DNA sequence: TGCGCCAGCAGCTTTGAGGGGGCGAGGAGAAACACTGAAGCTTTCTTT.

This chain links TRBV28 with TRBJ1-1; tentative D call: TRBD1 (6 bases). This CDR3 is 13 amino acids long. V was clipped by 3 bases and J by 3 bases, with 8 bases between them. Germline CDR1 MDHEN, CDR2 SYDVKM. The CDR3 is CASSFNRDTEAFF. In nucleotides, the CDR3 is TGTGCCAGCAGTTTTAACAGGGACACTGAAGCTTTCTTT.

The J gene is TRBJ1-5, the V gene TRBV30; TRBD1 matches 9 bases. CDR3 length: 14 amino acids. Germline V lookup: CDR1 GTSNPN, CDR2 SVGIG (reference sequence). The V segment lost 5 bases and the J segment 7 bases; nucleotides outside the gene matches: 9. DNA for the CDR3: TGTGCCTGGGGGCTAACAGGGGGCGGACAGCCCCAGCATTTT. Protein sequence: CAWGLTGGGQPQHF.

The genes are TRBV30 and TRBJ1-1; weak D call: TRBD1 (6 bases). The V and J ends lost 5 bases and 4 bases respectively, with 17 bases between them. The germline CDR1 and CDR2 sequences are GTSNPN and SVGIG (reference sequence). The CDR3 totals 14 residues. The CDR3 protein is CAWSGDRPTTEAFF. As DNA, the CDR3 is TGTGCCTGGTCTGGAGACAGGCCGACCACTGAAGCTTTCTTT.

This clone was detected once. The rearrangement links TRBV2 to TRBJ2-1; 9 bases fit TRBD2. Unmatched junction bases numbered 8, after V lost 5 bases and J lost 6 bases. Germline loops: CDR1 SNHLY, CDR2 FYNNEI. CDR3 length equals 15 residues. The CDR3 here is CASSPFGGGANEQFF. The CDR3, as DNA: TGTGCCAGCAGTCCATTCGGCGGGGGGGCCAATGAGCAGTTCTTC.

The rearrangement uses TRBV15 and TRBJ2-7, with 8 bases lining up with TRBD2. CDR1 and CDR2 from the germline V gene are LNHNV and YYDKDF (reference sequence). V lost 3 bases to trimming and J lost 6 bases; unmatched junction nucleotides: 13. The CDR3 has 16 residues. For the CDR3, the DNA is TGTGCCACCAGCAGGGGGGGGCGGGGGGCGCGGGGCGAGCAGTACTTC. Translated: CATSRGGRGARGEQYF.

The chain carries TRBV5-1 and TRBJ2-3, with TRBD2 matching 9 bases. In germline, CDR1 is SGHRS, CDR2 YFSETQ. The CDR3 has 16 amino acids. The J segment lost 5 bases and the V segment lost 5 bases, leaving 12 bases of the junction unmatched. The CDR3 sequence: CASRDAPSGAIDTQYF. CDR3 sequence (DNA): TGCGCCAGCAGGGATGCGCCTAGCGGGGCTATAGATACGCAGTATTTT. Variable domain in full (rest from reference TRBV5-1 and TRBJ2-3): KAGVTQTPRYLIKTRGQQVTLSCSPISGHRSVSWYQQTPGQGLQFLFEYFSETQRNKGNFPGRFSGRQFSNSRSEMNVSTLELGDSALYLCASRDAPSGAIDTQYFGPGTRLTVL.

The V call is TRBV4-2, the J call TRBJ2-3; D may be TRBD1 (5 bases). CDR3 length equals 16 residues. V was cut by 4 bases and J by 1 base, with 15 bases left in between. Germline CDR1 LGHNA, CDR2 YNFKEQ. CDR3 in DNA: TGTGCCAGCAGCCCCGGCCTTCAGGGTCGCACAGATACGCAGTATTTT. Translation gives CASSPGLQGRTDTQYF.

This clone has only one observation. This chain connects TRBV7-2 to TRBJ2-2; perhaps TRBD2 as D (5 bases). The CDR3 runs to 16 residues. The germline V and J ends were trimmed by 3 bases and 1 base, with 12 bases remaining between them. CDR1 is SGHTA, CDR2 FQGNSA, per germline. DNA for the CDR3: TGTGCCAGCAGCTTGGGGAGCTATCAGAACACCGGGGAGCTGTTTTTT. Protein product: CASSLGSYQNTGELFF.

The chain recombines TRBV5-8 with TRBJ2-3; TRBD2 aligns across 14 bases. The CDR3 extends over 19 amino acids. V shed 4 bases and J 0 bases; nucleotides not matched to a gene: 10. The germline V gene encodes CDR1 SGHTS and CDR2 YDEGEE. CDR3 sequence (DNA): TGTGCCAGCAGCCGAGGACTAGCGGGGGGTACTATTAGCACAGATACGCAGTATTTT. Encoded protein: CASSRGLAGGTISTDTQYF.